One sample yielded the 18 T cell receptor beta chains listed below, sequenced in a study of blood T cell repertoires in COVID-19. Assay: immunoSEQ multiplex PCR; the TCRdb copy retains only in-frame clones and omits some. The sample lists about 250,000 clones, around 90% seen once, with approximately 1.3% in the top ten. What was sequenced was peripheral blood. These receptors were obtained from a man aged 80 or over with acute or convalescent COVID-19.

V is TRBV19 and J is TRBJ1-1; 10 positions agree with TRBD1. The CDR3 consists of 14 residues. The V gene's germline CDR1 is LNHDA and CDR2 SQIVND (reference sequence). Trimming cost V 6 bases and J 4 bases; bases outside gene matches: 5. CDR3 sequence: CASSRTGGVTEAFF. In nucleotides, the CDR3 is TGTGCCAGTAGCAGGACAGGGGGGGTCACTGAAGCTTTCTTT. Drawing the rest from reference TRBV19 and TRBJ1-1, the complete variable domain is DGGITQSPKYLFRKEGQNVTLSCEQNLNHDAMYWYRQDPGQGLRLIYYSQIVNDFQKGDIAEGYSVSREKKESFPLTVTSAQKNPTAFYLCASSRTGGVTEAFFGQGTRLTVV.

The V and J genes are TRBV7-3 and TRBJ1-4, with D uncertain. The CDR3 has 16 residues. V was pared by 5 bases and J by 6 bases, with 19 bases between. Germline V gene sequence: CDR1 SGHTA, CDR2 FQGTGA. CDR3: CASSPPPMREDEKLFF. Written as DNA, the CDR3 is TGTGCCAGCAGCCCCCCCCCTATGCGGGAGGATGAAAAACTGTTTTTT.

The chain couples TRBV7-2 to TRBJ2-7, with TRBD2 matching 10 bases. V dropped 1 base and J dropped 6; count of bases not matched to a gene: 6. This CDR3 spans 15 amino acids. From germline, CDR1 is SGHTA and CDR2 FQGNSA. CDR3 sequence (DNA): TGTGCCAGCAGCTTAGGGAGCGGGAGGGCCGCCGAGCAGTACTTC. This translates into CASSLGSGRAAEQYF.

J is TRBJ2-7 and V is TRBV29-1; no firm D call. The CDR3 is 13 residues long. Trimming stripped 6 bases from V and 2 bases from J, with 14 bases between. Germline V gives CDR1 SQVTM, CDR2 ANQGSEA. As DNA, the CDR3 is TGCAGCGTCCTGGCAGCCGGAGCCTACGAGCAGTACTTC. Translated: CSVLAAGAYEQYF.

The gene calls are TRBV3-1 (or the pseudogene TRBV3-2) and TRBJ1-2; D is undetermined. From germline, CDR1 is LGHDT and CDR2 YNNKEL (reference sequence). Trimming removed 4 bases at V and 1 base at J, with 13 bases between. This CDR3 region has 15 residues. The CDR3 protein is CASSPDRRSNYGYTF. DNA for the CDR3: TGTGCCAGCAGCCCCGATAGGAGGAGTAACTATGGCTACACCTTC.

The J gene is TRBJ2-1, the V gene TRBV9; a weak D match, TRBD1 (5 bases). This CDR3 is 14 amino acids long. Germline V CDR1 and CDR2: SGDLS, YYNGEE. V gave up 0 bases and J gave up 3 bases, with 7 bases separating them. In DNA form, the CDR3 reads TGTGCCAGCAGCGTAGGGGGCGACTACAATGAGCAGTTCTTC. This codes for CASSVGGDYNEQFF.

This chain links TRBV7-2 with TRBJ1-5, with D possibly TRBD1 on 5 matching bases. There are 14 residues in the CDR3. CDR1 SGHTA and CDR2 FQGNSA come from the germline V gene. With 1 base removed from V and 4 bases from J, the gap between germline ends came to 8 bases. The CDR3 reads CASSLVPGNQPQHF. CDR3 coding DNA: TGTGCCAGCAGCTTAGTACCAGGGAATCAGCCCCAGCATTTT. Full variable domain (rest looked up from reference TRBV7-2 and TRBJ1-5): GAGVSQSPSNKVTEKGKDVELRCDPISGHTALYWYRQSLGQGLEFLIYFQGNSAPDKSGLPSDRFSAERTGGSVSTLTIQRTQQEDSAVYLCASSLVPGNQPQHFGDGTRLSIL.

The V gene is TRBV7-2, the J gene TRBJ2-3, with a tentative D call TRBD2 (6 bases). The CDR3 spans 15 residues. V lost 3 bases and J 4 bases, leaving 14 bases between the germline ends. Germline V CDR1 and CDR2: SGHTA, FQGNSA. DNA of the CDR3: TGTGCCAGCAGCTTTCGCGGGATGGCATCAGATACGCAGTATTTT. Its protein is CASSFRGMASDTQYF.

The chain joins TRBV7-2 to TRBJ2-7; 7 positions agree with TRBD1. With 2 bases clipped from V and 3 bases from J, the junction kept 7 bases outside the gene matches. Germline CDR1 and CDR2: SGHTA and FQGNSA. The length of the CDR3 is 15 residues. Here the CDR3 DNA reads TGTGCCAGCAGCTTATCGACAGGGCTGGGCTACGAGCAGTACTTC. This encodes CASSLSTGLGYEQYF.

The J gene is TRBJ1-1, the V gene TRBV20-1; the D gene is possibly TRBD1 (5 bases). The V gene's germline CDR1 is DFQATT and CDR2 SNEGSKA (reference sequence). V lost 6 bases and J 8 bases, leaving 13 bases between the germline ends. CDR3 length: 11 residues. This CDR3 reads CSAGGELEAFF. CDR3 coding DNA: TGCAGTGCGGGGGGGGAGCTGGAAGCTTTCTTT.

Here the CDR3 reads CASSYSQSLAGAYEQYF. In DNA form, the CDR3 reads TGTGCCAGCAGTTACTCGCAAAGTCTAGCGGGAGCCTACGAGCAGTACTTC. The V call is TRBV6-2 or TRBV6-3, the J call TRBJ2-7; 10 bases align to TRBD2. J gave up 2 bases and V 0 bases, and 7 bases lay outside the gene matches. This CDR3 comprises 17 residues. The germline gives CDR1 MNHEY, CDR2 SVGEGT.

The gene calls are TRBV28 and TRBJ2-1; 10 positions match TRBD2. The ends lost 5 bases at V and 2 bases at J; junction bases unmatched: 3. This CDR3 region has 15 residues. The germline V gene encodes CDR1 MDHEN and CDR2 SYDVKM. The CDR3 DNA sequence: TGTGCCAGCAGTGGGAGCGGGAGGGCCTACAATGAGCAGTTCTTC. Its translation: CASSGSGRAYNEQFF.

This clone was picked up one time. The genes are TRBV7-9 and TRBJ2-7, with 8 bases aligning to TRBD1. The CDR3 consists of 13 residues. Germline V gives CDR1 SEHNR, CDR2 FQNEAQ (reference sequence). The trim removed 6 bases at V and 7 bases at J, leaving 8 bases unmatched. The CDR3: CASSQGASREQYF. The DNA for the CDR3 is TGTGCCAGCAGTCAGGGGGCTTCAAGGGAGCAGTACTTC. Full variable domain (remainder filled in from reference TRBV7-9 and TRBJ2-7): DTGVSQNPRHKITKRGQNVTFRCDPISEHNRLYWYRQTLGQGPEFLTYFQNEAQLEKSRLLSDRFSAERPKGSFSTLEIQRTEQGDSAMYLCASSQGASREQYFGPGTRLTVT.

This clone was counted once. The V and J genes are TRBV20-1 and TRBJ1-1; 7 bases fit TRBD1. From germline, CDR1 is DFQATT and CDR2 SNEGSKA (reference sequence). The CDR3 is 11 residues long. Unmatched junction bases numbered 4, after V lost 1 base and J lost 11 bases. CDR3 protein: CSARGQGSAFF. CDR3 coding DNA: TGCAGTGCTAGAGGACAGGGATCTGCTTTCTTT.

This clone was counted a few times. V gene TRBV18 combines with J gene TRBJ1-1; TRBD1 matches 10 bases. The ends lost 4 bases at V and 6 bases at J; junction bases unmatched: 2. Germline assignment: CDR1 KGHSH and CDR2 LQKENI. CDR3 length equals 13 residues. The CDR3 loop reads CASSQGTGAEAFF. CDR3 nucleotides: TGTGCCAGCTCACAGGGGACAGGGGCTGAAGCTTTCTTT.

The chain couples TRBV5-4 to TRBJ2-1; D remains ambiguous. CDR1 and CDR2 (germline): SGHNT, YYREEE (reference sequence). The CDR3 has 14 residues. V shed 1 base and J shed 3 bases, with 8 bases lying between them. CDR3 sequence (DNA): TGTGCCAGCAGCTTGAAGTCAGACTACAATGAGCAGTTCTTC. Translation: CASSLKSDYNEQFF.

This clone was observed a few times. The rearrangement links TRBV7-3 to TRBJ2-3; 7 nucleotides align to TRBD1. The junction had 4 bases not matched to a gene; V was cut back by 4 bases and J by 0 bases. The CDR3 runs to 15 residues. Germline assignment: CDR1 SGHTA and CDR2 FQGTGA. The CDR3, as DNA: TGTGCCAGCAGCTACAGGGGTGGGAGCACAGATACGCAGTATTTT. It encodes CASSYRGGSTDTQYF.

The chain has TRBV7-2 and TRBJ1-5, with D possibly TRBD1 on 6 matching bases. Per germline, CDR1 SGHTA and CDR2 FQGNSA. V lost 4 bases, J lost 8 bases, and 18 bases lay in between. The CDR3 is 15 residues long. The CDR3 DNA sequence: TGTGCCAGCAGCTCGCGGGCCACAGGGATGGAGCCCCAGCATTTT. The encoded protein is CASSSRATGMEPQHF.